This T cell receptor (beta chain) was documented in a study of CD4 T cells in relation to SARS-CoV-2 and coronaviruses. Regarding the study as a whole: No donor gave both pre-pandemic and post-infection samples.

On this clone: Its antigen is not known.

Before the COVID-19 pandemic, during about 2010-2018, CD4+ T cells were taken from unexposed donors. The cells were cultured for under 13 days before CD4+ T cells were isolated. Unexposed-donor CD4+ T cells were probed with SARS-CoV-2 S/N and four cold-coronavirus spikes, cells permitting. Fresh IL-2 medium replaced half the medium on days 3 and 7. Here immunoSEQ multiplex PCR was the method, and the copy in TCRdb shows in-frame clones only, minus some. Among tens of thousands of clones listed, about three quarters were seen once. Germline CDR1 and CDR2: SGHTS and YDEGEE. Trimming took 4 bases from V and 4 from J; bases not matched to a gene: 7. The CDR3 covers 14 residues.

The sequence derives from a human donor in good health. Sequenced input: CD4+ T cells from PBMCs, cultured in vitro. The rearrangement joins TRBV5-8 to TRBJ1-2; 7 bases agree with TRBD1. CDR3: CASSRQGGFYGYTF. The CDR3 DNA follows: TGTGCCAGCAGCCGACAAGGGGGCTTCTATGGCTACACCTTC.